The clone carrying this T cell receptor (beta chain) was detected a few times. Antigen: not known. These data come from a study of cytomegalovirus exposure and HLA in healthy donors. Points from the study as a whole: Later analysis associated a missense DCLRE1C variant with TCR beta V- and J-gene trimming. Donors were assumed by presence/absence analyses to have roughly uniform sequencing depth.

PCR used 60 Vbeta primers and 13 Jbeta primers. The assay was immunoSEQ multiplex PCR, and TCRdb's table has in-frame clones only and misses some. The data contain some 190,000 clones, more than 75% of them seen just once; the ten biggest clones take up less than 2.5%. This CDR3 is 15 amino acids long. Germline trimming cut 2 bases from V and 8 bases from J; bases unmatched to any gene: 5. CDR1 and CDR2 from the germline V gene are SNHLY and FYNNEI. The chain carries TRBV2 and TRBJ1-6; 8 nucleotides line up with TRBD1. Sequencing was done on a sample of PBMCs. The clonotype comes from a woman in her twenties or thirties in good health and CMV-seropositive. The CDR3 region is CASSELQGAHSPLHF. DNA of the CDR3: TGTGCCAGCAGTGAACTCCAGGGGGCTCATTCACCCCTCCACTTT.